The 8 T cell receptor beta chains below come from one sample, sequenced in a study of Graves' ophthalmopathy and Graves' hyperthyroidism. The sequenced template was RNA, covering the TCR beta CDR3 region. HTBI primers were employed in first-round RT-PCR, then a second-round multiplex PCR followed. TCRdb fed the multiplex PCR reads into MiXCR, producing one record per CDR3 protein. The table has almost 750,000 distinct CDR3 sequences, 35% to 50% seen once. The sequencing input was peripheral blood. These receptors all come from an adult man with Graves' ophthalmopathy.

A remark on this clonotype: This may be a read error, as it is one base from a much larger clone. This chain connects TRBV2 to TRBJ1-1; 8 bases match TRBD1. Trimming removed 6 bases from V and 3 bases from J; junction bases left unmatched: 9. There are 15 residues in the CDR3. From germline, CDR1 is SNHLY and CDR2 FYNNEI. CDR3 sequence: CASSPFPRGHTEAFF. CDR3 bases: TGTGCCAGCAGCCCCTTCCCCAGGGGGCACACTGAAGCTTTCTTT.

As for this clonotype: This sequence may be a read error, since a much larger clone differs from it by one base. The V gene is TRBV29-1, the J gene TRBJ2-7; D gene uncertain. There are 11 residues in the CDR3. Germline V gene data show CDR1 as SQVTM and CDR2 as ANQGSEA. The CDR3 nucleotides read TGCAGCATTGAAGATTACGGAAGGGAGTACTTC. It is translated as CSIEDYGREYF.

V is TRBV20-1 and J is TRBJ2-5; D is unclear. V dropped 1 base and J dropped 10 bases, with 13 bases sitting between them. CDR1 is DFQATT, CDR2 SNEGSKA, per germline (reference sequence). The CDR3 runs 12 residues. CDR3 residues: CSARVPRRNQYF. The CDR3 nucleotides read TGCAGTGCTAGAGTGCCCCGGAGAAACCAGTACTTC.

This clonotype was recorded many times. The rearrangement links TRBV2 to TRBJ2-5; possibly TRBD2 for D (5 bases). Germline CDR1 reads SNHLY; CDR2 reads FYNNEI. V lost 0 bases to trimming and J lost 5 bases, with 13 bases between them. This CDR3 region has 15 residues. The CDR3 sequence is CASSEARETAETQYF. The CDR3 DNA is TGTGCCAGCAGTGAAGCGAGGGAGACCGCCGAGACCCAGTACTTC.

This sequence joins TRBV25-1 and TRBJ2-5; 8 positions agree with TRBD2. Per germline, CDR1 MGHDK and CDR2 SYGVNS. The V segment lost 6 bases and the J segment 5 bases; nucleotides outside the gene matches: 8. The CDR3 contains 14 residues. Here the CDR3 reads CASSQVTSEETQYF. In nucleotides, the CDR3 is TGTGCCAGCAGCCAGGTGACTAGCGAGGAGACCCAGTACTTC.

This clonotype was found many times. The gene calls are TRBV2 and TRBJ1-4; TRBD1 matches at 9 bases. The CDR3 consists of 14 residues. The germline gives CDR1 SNHLY, CDR2 FYNNEI. V was pared by 6 bases and J by 7 bases, with 6 bases of the junction left unmatched. The CDR3 bases are TGTGCCAGCAGGCCGGGACAGGGTAGTGAAAAACTGTTTTTT. It specifies CASRPGQGSEKLFF.

This clonotype was found a few times. The rearrangement links TRBV19 to TRBJ2-7, with D possibly being TRBD1 or TRBD2 (6 bases each). Germline V gene sequence: CDR1 LNHDA, CDR2 SQIVND (reference sequence). V lost 3 bases and J lost 6, with 21 bases in between. This CDR3 spans 16 amino acids. The CDR3 sequence: CASSIIRQTGRSEQYF. The CDR3 coding sequence is TGTGCCAGTAGTATTATCCGTCAAACAGGGAGGTCCGAGCAGTACTTC. The full variable domain, rest sourced from reference TRBV19 and TRBJ2-7, is DGGITQSPKYLFRKEGQNVTLSCEQNLNHDAMYWYRQDPGQGLRLIYYSQIVNDFQKGDIAEGYSVSREKKESFPLTVTSAQKNPTAFYLCASSIIRQTGRSEQYFGPGTRLTVT.

This chain uses TRBV7-9 with TRBJ1-4; D is unclear. This CDR3 comprises 13 residues. V lost 3 bases, J lost 8 bases, and 10 bases lay in between. Looked up from germline, CDR1 is SEHNR and CDR2 is FQNEAQ (reference sequence). The CDR3 here is CASSFGGEEKLFF. CDR3 DNA: TGTGCCAGCAGCTTTGGCGGGGAGGAAAAACTGTTTTTT.